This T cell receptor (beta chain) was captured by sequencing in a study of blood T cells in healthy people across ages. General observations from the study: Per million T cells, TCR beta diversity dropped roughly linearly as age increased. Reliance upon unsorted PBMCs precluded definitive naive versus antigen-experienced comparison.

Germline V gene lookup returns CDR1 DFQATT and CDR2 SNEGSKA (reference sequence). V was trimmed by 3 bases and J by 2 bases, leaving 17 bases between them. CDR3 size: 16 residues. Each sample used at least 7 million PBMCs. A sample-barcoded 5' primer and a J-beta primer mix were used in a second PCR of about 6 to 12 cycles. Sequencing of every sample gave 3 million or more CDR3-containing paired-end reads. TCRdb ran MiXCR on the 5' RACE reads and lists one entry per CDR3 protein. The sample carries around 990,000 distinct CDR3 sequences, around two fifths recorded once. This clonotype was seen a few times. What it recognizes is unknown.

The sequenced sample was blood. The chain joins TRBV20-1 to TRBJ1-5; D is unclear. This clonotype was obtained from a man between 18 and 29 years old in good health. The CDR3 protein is CSASERALRGNQPQHF. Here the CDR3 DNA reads TGCAGTGCTAGTGAAAGGGCGCTCCGGGGCAATCAGCCCCAGCATTTT.